The source of this T cell receptor beta chain is a study of T cells after yellow fever vaccination. This clonotype was seen repeatedly, ten times or more. Its specificity is unknown. Study-level results: Boosting was followed by the reappearance of most primary-vaccination clones (about 97% CD4, about 90% CD8).

CDR1 is KGHDR and CDR2 is SFDVKD in the germline V gene. The V end was cut by 1 base, the J end by 3 bases, with 14 bases between. The CDR3 runs to 16 residues. In TCRdb, the 5' RACE reads were re-called with MiXCR into one record per CDR3 protein. The data hold some 350,000 distinct CDR3 sequences, with under 5% observed a single time. The chain is built from TRBV24-1 and TRBJ2-5; TRBD1 might be the D (6 bases). The sequencing used PBMCs, collected 5 days after the yellow fever booster vaccination. This receptor was identified in a man aged 18 to 35 who received the YFV17D yellow fever vaccine. The DNA for the CDR3 is TGTGCCACCAGTGATTTCGAACAGGGAAGGGAAGAGACCCAGTACTTC. Amino acid sequence: CATSDFEQGREETQYF.